The rows below give T cell receptor beta chains drawn from one sample of a study of cytomegalovirus exposure and HLA in healthy donors. Libraries were prepared by immunoSEQ multiplex PCR; TCRdb keeps only in-frame clonotypes and omits some of them. Of 150,000 to 200,000 clones listed, about 65% were seen once; the top ten hold approximately 1.5%. Sequencing was done on a sample of PBMCs. All receptors derive from a girl aged 5-17 years in good health and CMV-seronegative. Both conserved end residues are part of each CDR3. The order of the fields is CDR3 length, D gene, clone size, V gene, J gene, CDR3 DNA, CDR3 protein. A D gene is named only where the DNA matches it firmly. The size field is filled for only some rows; it gives once, few, many or a size class.

length: 15; D: TRBD1; size: NA; V: TRBV6-5; J: TRBJ1-4; DNA: TGTGCCAGCAGGTCTCCGGGACAGAACAAGGAAAAACTGTTTTTT; CDR3: CASRSPGQNKEKLFF
length: 13; D: NA; size: NA; V: TRBV13; J: TRBJ2-7; DNA: TGTGCCAGCAGCCTCGGGGGTTGGGACGAGCAGTACTTC; CDR3: CASSLGGWDEQYF
length: 12; D: NA; size: NA; V: TRBV7-9; J: TRBJ1-2; DNA: TGTGCCAGCAGCCCAGGGAACTATGGCTACACCTTC; CDR3: CASSPGNYGYTF
length: 15; D: NA; size: once; V: TRBV12-2; J: TRBJ1-5; DNA: TGTGCAAGTCGCTTACCGGGACACGGCCATCAGCCCCAGCATTTT; CDR3: CASRLPGHGHQPQHF
length: 15; D: TRBD2; size: NA; V: TRBV5-1; J: TRBJ2-7; DNA: TGCGCCAGCAATTCGGTAGCGGGGGGGCCCAACGAGCAGTACTTC; CDR3: CASNSVAGGPNEQYF
length: 17; D: NA; size: few; V: TRBV29-1; J: TRBJ2-7; DNA: TGCAGCGTTGTTAACCCTTCCGCGGGCCAGAGGTACCACGAGCAGTACTTC; CDR3: CSVVNPSAGQRYHEQYF
length: 16; D: TRBD2; size: NA; V: TRBV5-1; J: TRBJ2-1; DNA: TGCGCCAGCAGCCCGGATAGCGGGGGGGGCTACAATGAGCAGTTCTTC; CDR3: CASSPDSGGGYNEQFF
length: 16; D: TRBD1; size: many; V: TRBV25-1; J: TRBJ2-7; DNA: TGTGCCAGCAGTCCAGAGGACAGGGGCCGATCCTACGAGCAGTACTTC; CDR3: CASSPEDRGRSYEQYF
length: 14; D: TRBD1; size: NA; V: TRBV2; J: TRBJ1-1; DNA: TGTGCCAGCAGTTTACAGGGGATGAACACTGAAGCTTTCTTT; CDR3: CASSLQGMNTEAFF
length: 15; D: NA; size: NA; V: TRBV5-4; J: TRBJ2-1; DNA: TGTGCCAGCAGCCCCCCCACACAGAGCAACAATGAGCAGTTCTTC; CDR3: CASSPPTQSNNEQFF
length: 15; D: TRBD1; size: NA; V: TRBV2; J: TRBJ1-2; DNA: TGTGCCAGCAGGCGTCCGGGACAGGGTACCTATGGCTACACCTTC; CDR3: CASRRPGQGTYGYTF
length: 14; D: TRBD1; size: NA; V: TRBV6-5; J: TRBJ1-2; DNA: TGTGCCAGCAGTTACTTGGGACAGGGAGATGGCTACACCTTC; CDR3: CASSYLGQGDGYTF
length: 15; D: TRBD1; size: NA; V: TRBV18; J: TRBJ1-1; DNA: TGTGCCAGCTCAGCCGGGACAGAAATGAACACTGAAGCTTTCTTT; CDR3: CASSAGTEMNTEAFF
length: 16; D: TRBD1; size: NA; V: TRBV10-2; J: TRBJ1-5; DNA: TGCGCCAGCAGTGCGATATCGGGACAGGGCAATCAGCCCCAGAATTTT; CDR3: CASSAISGQGNQPQNF
length: 13; D: TRBD2; size: NA; V: TRBV5-1; J: TRBJ2-1; DNA: TGCGCCAGCAGCCCGGGGGGAGCCGGTGAGCAGTTCTTC; CDR3: CASSPGGAGEQFF
length: 15; D: TRBD1; size: many; V: TRBV5-6; J: TRBJ1-2; DNA: TGTGCCAGCAGACGAGGACAGGCCAGCCCCTGGGGCTACACCTTC; CDR3: CASRRGQASPWGYTF
length: 13; D: NA; size: NA; V: TRBV4-1; J: TRBJ1-1; DNA: TGCGCCAGCAGCCAGGCCGACAGTTGGGGAGCTTTCTTT; CDR3: CASSQADSWGAFF
length: 14; D: TRBD1; size: NA; V: TRBV11-1; J: TRBJ1-1; DNA: TGTGCCAGCAGCGGGGACGGGACAGGGGACCGAGCTTTCTTT; CDR3: CASSGDGTGDRAFF
length: 13; D: TRBD1; size: NA; V: TRBV7-2; J: TRBJ1-1; DNA: TGTGCCAGCAGCCCCCAGGGGGGCACTGAAGCTTTCTTT; CDR3: CASSPQGGTEAFF
length: 15; D: NA; size: NA; V: TRBV6-1; J: TRBJ2-7; DNA: TGTGCCAGCAGTAATGGACTCGTGCTCACCTACGAGCAGTACTTC; CDR3: CASSNGLVLTYEQYF
length: 13; D: TRBD1; size: NA; V: TRBV15; J: TRBJ1-4; DNA: TGTGCCACCAGCAGCTACAGGGGCGAAAAACTGTTTTTT; CDR3: CATSSYRGEKLFF
length: 15; D: NA; size: NA; V: TRBV19; J: TRBJ2-1; DNA: TGTGCCAGTAGTATAGGCGGACAGTTGCACAATGAGCAGTTCTTC; CDR3: CASSIGGQLHNEQFF
length: 13; D: TRBD1; size: NA; V: TRBV19; J: TRBJ1-4; DNA: TGTGCCAGTAGAGGGACAGGGGTAGAAAAACTGTTTTTT; CDR3: CASRGTGVEKLFF
length: 14; D: TRBD1; size: NA; V: TRBV6-6; J: TRBJ2-7; DNA: TGTGCCAGCAACTACGACAGGGGGTTCCACGAGCAGTACTTC; CDR3: CASNYDRGFHEQYF
length: 15; D: TRBD1; size: once; V: TRBV7-3; J: TRBJ1-2; DNA: TGTGCCAGCAGCCAAGGAGGGGGCGGAAACTATGGCTACACCTTC; CDR3: CASSQGGGGNYGYTF
length: 16; D: TRBD2; size: few; V: TRBV25-1; J: TRBJ2-7; DNA: TGTGCCAGCAGTCCAGGGATGTCTAGCGGGGCCCACGAGCAGTACTTC; CDR3: CASSPGMSSGAHEQYF
length: 14; D: TRBD1; size: NA; V: TRBV9; J: TRBJ2-7; DNA: TGTGCCAGCAGCCCCCGGGACAGGGCCTACGAGCAGTACTTC; CDR3: CASSPRDRAYEQYF
length: 14; D: NA; size: NA; V: TRBV30; J: TRBJ2-7; DNA: TGTGCCTGGAGTGTTTATCTTAGCTCCTACGAGCAGTACTTC; CDR3: CAWSVYLSSYEQYF
length: 15; D: TRBD2; size: NA; V: TRBV7-2; J: TRBJ2-1; DNA: TGTGCCAGCAGCCCAACTAGCGGGGTAACAGGTGAGCAGTTCTTC; CDR3: CASSPTSGVTGEQFF
length: 15; D: TRBD1; size: NA; V: TRBV7-2; J: TRBJ2-7; DNA: TGTGCCAGCAGCCGGGGACAGGGGACCTCCTACGAGCAGTACTTC; CDR3: CASSRGQGTSYEQYF
length: 15; D: NA; size: once; V: TRBV5-5; J: TRBJ2-1; DNA: TGTGCCAGCAGCTTGGCGGCTAGCGCCTACAATGAGCAGTTCTTC; CDR3: CASSLAASAYNEQFF
length: 16; D: NA; size: NA; V: TRBV5-6; J: TRBJ1-3; DNA: TGTGCCAGCAGCTTTTTGGACTCAGTATCTGGAAACACCATATATTTT; CDR3: CASSFLDSVSGNTIYF
length: 15; D: NA; size: NA; V: TRBV19; J: TRBJ2-2; DNA: TGTGCCAGTAGTTCTAGCCCCGCGAACACCGGGGAGCTGTTTTTT; CDR3: CASSSSPANTGELFF
length: 13; D: NA; size: NA; V: TRBV7-3; J: TRBJ1-1; DNA: TGTGCCAGCAGCCCAGGCGAGGGTACTGAAGCTTTCTTT; CDR3: CASSPGEGTEAFF
length: 13; D: NA; size: NA; V: TRBV10-1; J: TRBJ2-7; DNA: TGCGCCAGTTCGGGTTCTAGCTCCTACGAGCAGTACTTC; CDR3: CASSGSSSYEQYF
length: 13; D: NA; size: NA; V: TRBV19; J: TRBJ2-6; DNA: TGTGCCAGTACAGGTTCTGGGGCCAACGTCCTGACTTTC; CDR3: CASTGSGANVLTF
length: 14; D: NA; size: once; V: TRBV5-6; J: TRBJ1-4; DNA: TGTGCCAGCAGTTTACAGGGCGGTGGTGAAAAACTGTTTTTT; CDR3: CASSLQGGGEKLFF
length: 18; D: TRBD2; size: NA; V: TRBV7-2; J: TRBJ2-1; DNA: TGTGCCAGCAGCTCCTGGACTAGCGGGGTAAGGTGGGACAATGAGCAGTTCTTC; CDR3: CASSSWTSGVRWDNEQFF
length: 13; D: NA; size: NA; V: TRBV5-1; J: TRBJ1-1; DNA: TGCGCCAGCAGCTTACGAGGGTGGGATGAAGCTTTCTTT; CDR3: CASSLRGWDEAFF
length: 12; D: TRBD1; size: NA; V: TRBV25-1; J: TRBJ2-7; DNA: TGTGCCAGCAGTGAATATGGAGACAGGGCGTACTTC; CDR3: CASSEYGDRAYF
length: 14; D: NA; size: NA; V: TRBV27; J: TRBJ2-7; DNA: TGTGCCAGCAGTCCCCGTCCGCTGGGGAGCGAGCAGTACTTC; CDR3: CASSPRPLGSEQYF
length: 16; D: NA; size: NA; V: TRBV7-8; J: TRBJ1-3; DNA: TGTGCCAGCAGCTTGAGTAGCCGAATTCCAGGAAACACCATATATTTT; CDR3: CASSLSSRIPGNTIYF
length: 13; D: TRBD1; size: few; V: TRBV19; J: TRBJ1-3; DNA: TGTGCCAGTAGTCCGGACAGGTCTAACACCATATATTTT; CDR3: CASSPDRSNTIYF
length: 15; D: TRBD1; size: NA; V: TRBV7-3; J: TRBJ1-2; DNA: TGTGCCAGCAGCTTGGCAGGGGGGAACAACTATGGCTACACCTTC; CDR3: CASSLAGGNNYGYTF
length: 15; D: NA; size: NA; V: TRBV18; J: TRBJ2-7; DNA: TGTGCCAGCTCACCAAATAGGAATACAGCAGGGGAGCAGTACTTC; CDR3: CASSPNRNTAGEQYF